The clone carrying this TCR beta chain was recorded many times. Its antigen is as yet unknown. The sample is drawn from a study of molecular identifiers for immune sequencing clone quantification. General study results and limits: Amid more than 800,000 naive cells, spiked Jurkat TCR RNA from one cell was reportedly still detectable. Effector cells had over 98% of their molecules in clones above 20 RNA copies, while naive cells had under 1%.

The authors sorted naive CD8 T cells as CD8+CD4-CCR7+CD45RA+. The V and J ends lost 5 bases and 4 bases, in that order; junction bases with no gene match: 9. There are 15 residues in the CDR3. Germline V gene data show CDR1 as MNHEY and CDR2 as SVGAGI. TCRdb reanalysed the PCR reads using MiXCR and keeps one entry per CDR3 protein. The table records under 65,000 distinct CDR3 sequences, about 25% of them present only once. This sequence joins TRBV6-5 and TRBJ2-7; 9 bases agree with TRBD2. The receptor comes from a human donor in good health. Some libraries in this study had Jurkat cell RNA spiked in. Material for sequencing was naive CD8+ T cells from blood, with Jurkat cell RNA spiked in. The subset is: FACS-sorted CD8+CD4-CCR7+CD45RA+ naive T cells. The CDR3 sequence: CASSGPGLALYEQYF. CDR3 bases: TGTGCCAGCAGTGGACCGGGACTAGCATTATACGAGCAGTACTTC.